This T cell receptor beta chain was identified during a study of T-cell reconstitution after alpha-beta-depleted transplantation in children. Regarding the study as a whole: Diversity and T-cell counts at one year after transplant derived mostly from new T cells.

With respect to this clonotype: Its antigen is as yet unknown.

Preparing the TCRbeta library involved the use of unique molecular identifiers. TCRdb passed the PCR reads through MiXCR, listing each CDR3 protein once. Among 97,000 or so distinct CDR3 sequences listed, around 6% were seen once. The sequence derives from a female patient aged 2-15 years who had a stem cell transplant for Fanconi anemia, so the T cells may come from the graft donor. The input for sequencing was PBMCs, mostly from graft donor cells, taken 60 days after TCRalphabeta/CD19-depleted stem cell transplant.

CDR3 coding DNA: TGTGCCAGCAGTGATCGTCGGGCCCTCCACGAGACCCAGTACTTC. This encodes CASSDRRALHETQYF. The chain recombines TRBV2 with TRBJ2-5; D is unresolved. Trimming pared 3 bases from V and 5 bases from J, leaving 16 bases between. Germline V gene lookup returns CDR1 SNHLY and CDR2 FYNNEI. The CDR3 has 15 amino acids. Using reference TRBV2 and TRBJ2-5 for the parts outside the CDR3, the full variable domain is EPEVTQTPSHQVTQMGQEVILRCVPISNHLYFYWYRQILGQKVEFLVSFYNNEISEKSEIFDDQFSVERPDGSNFTLKIRSTKLEDSAMYFCASSDRRALHETQYFGPGTRLLVL.